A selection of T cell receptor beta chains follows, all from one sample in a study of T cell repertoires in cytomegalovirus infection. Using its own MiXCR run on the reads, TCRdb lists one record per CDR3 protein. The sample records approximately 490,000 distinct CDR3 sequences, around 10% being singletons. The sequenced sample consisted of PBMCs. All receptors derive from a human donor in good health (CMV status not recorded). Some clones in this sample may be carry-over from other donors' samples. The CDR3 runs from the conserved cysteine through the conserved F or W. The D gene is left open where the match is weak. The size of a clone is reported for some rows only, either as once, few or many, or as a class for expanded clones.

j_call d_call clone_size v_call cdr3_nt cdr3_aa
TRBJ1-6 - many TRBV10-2 TGCGCCAGCAGTACGTCTGGGAATTCACCCCTCCACTTT CASSTSGNSPLHF
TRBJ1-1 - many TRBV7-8 TGTGCCAGCAGCTTAGAGGCAGGGTGGCACACTGAAGCTTTCTTT CASSLEAGWHTEAFF
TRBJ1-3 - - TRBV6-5 TGTGCCAGCAGCTTAACAGGGTCAGGAGGAAACACCATATATTTT CASSLTGSGGNTIYF
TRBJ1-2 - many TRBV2 TGTGCCAGCAGTGACTGGGGCTACACCTTC CASSDWGYTF
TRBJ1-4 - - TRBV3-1 TGTGCCAGCAGCCCCATGGGGGAGGCCACTAATGAAAAACTGTTTTTT CASSPMGEATNEKLFF
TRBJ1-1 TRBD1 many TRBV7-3 TGTGCCAGCAGACTCGGACAGGGATCGAAAGCTTTCTTT CASRLGQGSKAFF
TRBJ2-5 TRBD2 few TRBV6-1 TGTGCCAGCAGTGAAAGGGGGCTAGCGGGGGGTGTAGAGACCCAGTACTTC CASSERGLAGGVETQYF
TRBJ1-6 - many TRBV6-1 TGTGCCAGCAGCTCACCGGGCTGGGATTCACCCCTCCACTTT CASSSPGWDSPLHF
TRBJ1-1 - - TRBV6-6 TGTGCCAGCAGTTACGGGTGGGGGCGACAGAACACTGAAGCTTTCTTT CASSYGWGRQNTEAFF
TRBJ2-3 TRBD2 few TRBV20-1 TGCAGTGCTAGTAGGGCTAGCGGGGCCACAGATACGCAGTATTTT CSASRASGATDTQYF
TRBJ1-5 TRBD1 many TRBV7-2 TGTGCCAGCAGGCCCGGGACAGGGATACATCAGCCCCAGCATTTT CASRPGTGIHQPQHF
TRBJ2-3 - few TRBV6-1 TGTGCCAGCAGTGAAGAGGCGGATCTTGCCACAGATACGCAGTATTTT CASSEEADLATDTQYF
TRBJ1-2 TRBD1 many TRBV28 TGTGCCAGCAGTTGGACAGGGAACTATGGCTACACCTTC CASSWTGNYGYTF
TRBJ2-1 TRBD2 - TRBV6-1 TGTGCCAGCAAGCTAGCGGGGACTAGCTCCTACAATGAGCAGTTCTTC CASKLAGTSSYNEQFF
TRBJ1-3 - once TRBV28 TGTGCCAGCAGATCGGCAGGGCTCTCTGGAAACACCATATATTTT CASRSAGLSGNTIYF
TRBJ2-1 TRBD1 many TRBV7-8 TGTGCCAGCAGCCAGGACAGGGGGGACTACAATGAGCAGTTCTTC CASSQDRGDYNEQFF
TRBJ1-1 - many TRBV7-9 TGTGCCAGCAGCCCCTTGCGGGCAGGGGATACTGAAGCTTTCTTT CASSPLRAGDTEAFF
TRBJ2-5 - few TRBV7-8 TGTGCCAGCAGCTTAATGGGGCAGGGGCAAGAGACCCAGTACTTC CASSLMGQGQETQYF
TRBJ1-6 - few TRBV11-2 TGTGCCAGCAGCTTAGTCCCCCGGGGGCGAGGTTCACCCCTCCACTTT CASSLVPRGRGSPLHF
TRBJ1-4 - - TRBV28 TGTGCCAGCAGTTTCGGGGTTAATGAAAAACTGTTTTTT CASSFGVNEKLFF
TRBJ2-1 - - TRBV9 TGTGTCAGCAGCGGCGGACAGGGAGGGAATGAGCAGTTCTTC CVSSGGQGGNEQFF
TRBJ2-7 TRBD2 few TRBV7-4 TGTGCCAGCAGCTTACAGACTAGCGGGGGCTCCTACGAGCAGTACTTC CASSLQTSGGSYEQYF
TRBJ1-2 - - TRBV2 TGTGCCAGCAGCGGAACCAGGGGAGTCTATGGCTACACCTTC CASSGTRGVYGYTF
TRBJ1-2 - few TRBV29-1 TGCAGCGTTGATCCGTCAGGAGTCAACTATGGCTACACCTTC CSVDPSGVNYGYTF
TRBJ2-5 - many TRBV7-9 TGTGCCAGCAGCTTACCACCGGAGACCCAGTACTTC CASSLPPETQYF
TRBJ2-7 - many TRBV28 TGTGCCAGCACCGTCCGGATGGCCGGCTCCTACGAGCAGTACTTC CASTVRMAGSYEQYF
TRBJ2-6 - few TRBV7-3 TGTGCCAGCAGCTTAACATCGGCAGTGTCTGGGGCCAACGTCCTGACTTTC CASSLTSAVSGANVLTF